These 27 T cell receptor beta chains came from one sample sequenced in a study of shared clonotypes between healthy human individuals. The repertoire was sequenced with immunoSEQ multiplex PCR; TCRdb's copy has only in-frame clones and lacks some. The sample consists of 300,000 to 350,000 clones, about 73% of them appearing once. Sequenced input: memory CD4+ T cells sorted from blood. The subset here: CD45RA-negative fraction. These receptors all stem from a man younger than 40 in good health.

J is TRBJ2-4 and V is TRBV28, with 7 bases aligning to TRBD1. This CDR3 has 14 amino acids. Germline values: CDR1 MDHEN, CDR2 SYDVKM. The V gene end was trimmed by 7 bases and the J gene end by 3 bases; junction bases not matched to a gene: 6. The CDR3 DNA reads TGTGCCAGCAAAAGGGGGCACGACAAAAACATTCAGTACTTC. This sequence encodes CASKRGHDKNIQYF.

The rearrangement links TRBV7-9 to TRBJ2-1; TRBD1 aligns across 9 bases. This CDR3 contains 15 residues. The J segment lost 2 bases and the V segment lost 5 bases, leaving 4 bases of the junction unmatched. Germline values: CDR1 SEHNR, CDR2 FQNEAQ (reference sequence). The CDR3 region has the DNA TGTGCCAGCAGCCAAAACAGGGGGCCCTACAATGAGCAGTTCTTC. Its protein product is CASSQNRGPYNEQFF. The whole variable domain, filled in from reference TRBV7-9 and TRBJ2-1, reads DTGVSQNPRHKITKRGQNVTFRCDPISEHNRLYWYRQTLGQGPEFLTYFQNEAQLEKSRLLSDRFSAERPKGSFSTLEIQRTEQGDSAMYLCASSQNRGPYNEQFFGPGTRLTVL.

This sequence joins TRBV10-3 and TRBJ2-7; 14 bases match TRBD2. The CDR3 spans 13 residues. The trim removed 9 bases at V and 6 bases at J, leaving 4 bases unmatched. CDR1 is ENHRY and CDR2 is SYGVKD in the germline V gene. CDR3 region: CAITGLAGGEQYF. DNA of the CDR3: TGTGCCATTACAGGACTAGCGGGAGGCGAGCAGTACTTC.

The chain carries TRBV2 and TRBJ2-4; D may be TRBD1 or TRBD2 (5 bases each). Germline assignment: CDR1 SNHLY and CDR2 FYNNEI. The CDR3 is 15 amino acids. Trimming stripped 8 bases from V and 1 base from J, with 15 bases between. CDR3 protein: CASFRDQRAKNIQYF. In DNA form, the CDR3 reads TGTGCCAGCTTCCGGGACCAGAGGGCCAAAAACATTCAGTACTTC.

V gene TRBV18 combines with J gene TRBJ2-3; D is perhaps TRBD2 (6 bases). The CDR3 spans 16 residues. V dropped 0 bases and J dropped 0 bases, with 10 bases sitting between them. Looked up from germline, CDR1 is KGHSH and CDR2 is LQKENI. In nucleotides, the CDR3 is TGTGCCAGCTCACCACCTAGCGGATCTAGCACAGATACGCAGTATTTT. Its protein product is CASSPPSGSSTDTQYF.

This chain joins TRBV6-5 and TRBJ2-1; a weak D match, TRBD2 (6 bases). The CDR3 runs 16 residues. Trimming pared 4 bases from V and 2 bases from J, leaving 15 bases between. CDR1 is MNHEY and CDR2 is SVGAGI in the germline V gene. CDR3 region: CASSSHGSFTYNEQFF. In DNA, the CDR3 is TGTGCCAGCAGTTCCCACGGGAGTTTCACCTACAATGAGCAGTTCTTC.

The chain employs TRBV4-1 and TRBJ2-5, with 8 nucleotides matching TRBD1. The CDR3 sequence is 16 residues long. Germline CDR1 MGHRA, CDR2 YSYEKL. Losses at the gene ends were 5 bases for V and 0 bases for J; bases not matched to a gene: 8. The CDR3 is CASSLGQAFYQETQYF. The DNA for the CDR3 is TGCGCCAGCAGCTTGGGACAGGCGTTTTACCAAGAGACCCAGTACTTC.

The rearrangement uses TRBV5-8 and TRBJ2-5; 12 bases match TRBD2. This CDR3 comprises 16 residues. Germline CDR1 SGHTS, CDR2 YDEGEE. J lost 2 bases, V lost 3 bases, and 5 bases had no gene match. The CDR3 nucleotides are TGTGCCAGCAGCTCATACGGACTAGCGGGGCAAGAGACCCAGTACTTC. It is translated as CASSSYGLAGQETQYF.

The chain employs TRBV7-2 and TRBJ2-7; TRBD1 aligns across 7 bases. The CDR3 has 13 amino acids. Unmatched junction bases numbered 4, after V lost 5 bases and J lost 3 bases. CDR1 SGHTA and CDR2 FQGNSA come from the germline V gene. CDR3 sequence: CASSTRQGYEQYF. The CDR3 nucleotides are TGTGCCAGCAGCACCCGACAGGGCTACGAGCAGTACTTC.

V usage is TRBV25-1 and J usage is TRBJ2-2; D unclear. CDR1 MGHDK and CDR2 SYGVNS come from the germline V gene. The length of the CDR3 is 14 residues. V was shortened by 8 bases and J by 1 base, with 11 bases between the two germline ends. The CDR3 spells CASRGSVNTGELFF. For the CDR3, the DNA is TGTGCCAGCCGTGGGTCGGTGAACACCGGGGAGCTGTTTTTT.

This chain uses TRBV5-6 with TRBJ2-5; D perhaps matches TRBD2 (7 bases). CDR1 is SGHDT, CDR2 YYEEEE, per germline. V lost 0 bases and J 4 bases, leaving 16 bases between the germline ends. The CDR3 has 16 residues. The CDR3: CASSLGPPGGAETQYF. The CDR3 nucleotides read TGTGCCAGCAGCTTGGGGCCTCCTGGGGGGGCAGAGACCCAGTACTTC. Drawing the rest from reference TRBV5-6 and TRBJ2-5, the complete variable domain is DAGVTQSPTHLIKTRGQQVTLRCSPKSGHDTVSWYQQALGQGPQFIFQYYEEEERQRGNFPDRFSGHQFPNYSSELNVNALLLGDSALYLCASSLGPPGGAETQYFGPGTRLLVL.

This chain links TRBV25-1 with TRBJ1-6; D may be TRBD1 (5 bases). The CDR3 consists of 14 residues. Trimming stripped 5 bases from V and 1 base from J, with 6 bases between. Germline lookup yields CDR1 MGHDK and CDR2 SYGVNS. The CDR3 DNA follows: TGTGCCAGCAGTCAGGGATCCTATAATTCACCCCTCCACTTT. It yields the protein CASSQGSYNSPLHF.

This clone was observed a handful of times. The chain combines TRBV5-1 with TRBJ1-1; TRBD1 agrees at 9 bases. There are 13 residues in the CDR3. J gave up 4 bases and V 2 bases, and 0 bases lay outside the gene matches. CDR1 and CDR2 (germline): SGHRS, YFSETQ. The CDR3 region is CASSLQGATEAFF. DNA of the CDR3: TGCGCCAGCAGCTTACAGGGGGCCACTGAAGCTTTCTTT.

The chain has TRBV29-1 and TRBJ1-1; TRBD1 agrees at 7 bases. With 0 bases clipped from V and 8 bases from J, the junction kept 3 bases outside the gene matches. The CDR3 totals 12 residues. From germline, CDR1 is SQVTM and CDR2 ANQGSEA. CDR3 in amino acids: CSVEEWDREAFF. CDR3 nucleotides: TGCAGCGTTGAAGAATGGGACAGAGAAGCTTTCTTT.

The rearrangement uses TRBV5-1 and TRBJ2-1, with 9 bases identical to TRBD2. The germline V gene has CDR1 SGHRS and CDR2 YFSETQ. The ends lost 2 bases at V and 7 bases at J; junction bases unmatched: 13. CDR3 length: 17 residues. CDR3 residues: CASSFFGGRAGGNEQFF. The CDR3 DNA reads as TGCGCCAGCAGCTTCTTCGGCGGGAGGGCCGGAGGGAATGAGCAGTTCTTC.

The J gene is TRBJ1-4, the V gene TRBV9; D might be TRBD1 (5 bases). This CDR3 is 14 amino acids long. Trimming stripped 4 bases from V and 4 bases from J, with 11 bases between. Germline V lookup: CDR1 SGDLS, CDR2 YYNGEE. Here the CDR3 reads CASSRDRVNEKLFF. CDR3 bases: TGTGCCAGCAGCCGGGACCGAGTTAATGAAAAACTGTTTTTT.

V usage is TRBV11-2 and J usage is TRBJ2-1; 10 nucleotides line up with TRBD2. Germline CDR1 is SGHAT and CDR2 is FQNNGV. This CDR3 has 14 residues. Trimming at V came to 5 bases and at J to 7 bases, leaving 5 bases not matched to a gene. This CDR3 reads CASSPTSGSNEQFF. In DNA, the CDR3 is TGTGCCAGCAGCCCGACTAGCGGGTCGAATGAGCAGTTCTTC.

This clone was seen only a few times. The V gene is TRBV15, the J gene TRBJ1-2, with 7 nucleotides matching TRBD1. This CDR3 spans 12 amino acids. The germline V gene encodes CDR1 LNHNV and CDR2 YYDKDF (reference sequence). V lost 5 bases to trimming and J lost 7 bases; unmatched junction nucleotides: 4. The CDR3 nucleotides are TGTGCCACCAGCTCAGGGACAGTTGGCTACACCTTC. The encoded protein is CATSSGTVGYTF. The complete variable domain, with remaining parts taken from reference TRBV15 and TRBJ1-2, reads DAMVIQNPRYQVTQFGKPVTLSCSQTLNHNVMYWYQQKSSQAPKLLFHYYDKDFNNEADTPDNFQSRRPNTSFCFLDIRSPGLGDTAMYLCATSSGTVGYTFGSGTRLTVV.

The chain joins TRBV30 to TRBJ2-5; 8 bases are shared with TRBD1. Germline V gene lookup returns CDR1 GTSNPN and CDR2 SVGIG (reference sequence). There are 13 residues in the CDR3. Trimming cost V 1 base and J 5 bases; bases outside gene matches: 3. CDR3 DNA sequence: TGTGCCTGGAGTGGGACAGGGCCTGAGACCCAGTACTTC. The encoded protein is CAWSGTGPETQYF.

A single count supports this clone. This chain connects TRBV6-5 to TRBJ2-1; TRBD1 matches at 10 bases. J was trimmed by 8 bases and V by 7 bases; bases with no gene match: 11. The CDR3 is 15 residues long. In germline, CDR1 is MNHEY, CDR2 SVGAGI. CDR3 nucleotide sequence: TGTGCCAGCACCACACCGGGACAGGGGACCCATGAGCAGTTCTTC. Amino acid sequence: CASTTPGQGTHEQFF.

The chain uses TRBV15 and TRBJ2-1; tentatively, D is TRBD1 (5 bases). V lost 8 bases to trimming and J lost 0 bases, with 14 bases between them. Looked up from germline, CDR1 is LNHNV and CDR2 is YYDKDF (reference sequence). This CDR3 contains 15 residues. The CDR3 region is CATAEGVRSYNEQFF. CDR3 in DNA: TGTGCCACCGCCGAAGGGGTACGCTCCTACAATGAGCAGTTCTTC.

The rearrangement joins TRBV28 to TRBJ2-7; possible D gene TRBD2, 6 bases. CDR3 size: 13 residues. CDR1 MDHEN and CDR2 SYDVKM come from the germline V gene. Trimming took off 10 bases at V and 6 bases at J, with 19 bases between the two ends. As DNA, the CDR3 is TGTGCCATCCTCGCGGGAAATCTACGCGAGCAGTACTTC. It yields the protein CAILAGNLREQYF. Full variable domain (remainder filled in from reference TRBV28 and TRBJ2-7): DVKVTQSSRYLVKRTGEKVFLECVQDMDHENMFWYRQDPGLGLRLIYFSYDVKMKEKGDIPEGYSVSREKKERFSLILESASTNQTSMYLCAILAGNLREQYFGPGTRLTVT.

The chain uses TRBV11-2 and TRBJ2-7; 7 bases map to TRBD2. The CDR3 totals 14 residues. Germline-derived CDR1 and CDR2 are SGHAT and FQNNGV. The V and J ends lost 5 bases and 4 bases, in that order; junction bases with no gene match: 8. Here the CDR3 DNA reads TGTGCCAGCAGCGGCGGGGGAGGGGAATACGAGCAGTACTTC. Translating it yields CASSGGGGEYEQYF.

The CDR3, as DNA: TGTGCCAGCAGTTTATGGATGGGTGGGAGCACTGAAGCTTTCTTT. The encoded protein is CASSLWMGGSTEAFF. This sequence joins TRBV28 and TRBJ1-1; D gene uncertain. There are 15 residues in the CDR3. Germline CDR1 is MDHEN and CDR2 is SYDVKM. V lost 0 bases, J lost 4 bases, and 12 bases lay in between.

This clone was observed at least ten times. The chain recombines TRBV10-1 with TRBJ1-5; 8 bases are a match to TRBD1. The CDR3 extends over 13 amino acids. The V segment lost 4 bases and the J segment 9 bases; nucleotides outside the gene matches: 5. Germline assignment: CDR1 WNHNN and CDR2 SYGVQD (reference sequence). As DNA, the CDR3 is TGCGCCAGCAGTGGTTCTACAGGGGGGCCCCAGCATTTT. Its protein is CASSGSTGGPQHF.

Notes on this clone: Within the sample, other DNA sequences also encode this same CDR3. The V gene is TRBV28, the J gene TRBJ1-5; D possibly corresponds to TRBD1 (5 bases). CDR3 length: 12 residues. The germline V gene encodes CDR1 MDHEN and CDR2 SYDVKM. The V end was cut by 3 bases, the J end by 7 bases, with 7 bases between. The CDR3 DNA reads TGTGCCAGCAGTTTCCCAGGGCAGCCCCAGCATTTT. Its protein product is CASSFPGQPQHF. Based on the CDR3 plus reference TRBV28 and TRBJ1-5, the full variable domain is DVKVTQSSRYLVKRTGEKVFLECVQDMDHENMFWYRQDPGLGLRLIYFSYDVKMKEKGDIPEGYSVSREKKERFSLILESASTNQTSMYLCASSFPGQPQHFGDGTRLSIL.

The chain is built from TRBV5-6 and TRBJ1-5; D not certain. Trimming left V 4 bases short and J 5 bases short, with 10 bases between. This CDR3 has 13 residues. Germline CDR1 reads SGHDT; CDR2 reads YYEEEE. CDR3 coding DNA: TGTGCCAGCAGCGCGAAGGGTTATCAGCCCCAGCATTTT. It is translated as CASSAKGYQPQHF.